The sequence of this TCR beta chain was determined in a study of blood T cell repertoires in COVID-19. The wider study: T cells, B-cell-depleted T cells, or PBMCs provided the cDNA or gDNA that served as material.

Authors' processing steps: Nucleated cell counts were estimated from reference gene primer amplification. Sequenced by immunoSEQ multiplex PCR; TCRdb stores in-frame clones only, minus some. That table supplies the V and J calls and clone size; D and trimming were determined from the DNA. The profile shows over 75,000 clones, around nine tenths of them singletons. This CDR3 is built from 16 residues. In germline, CDR1 is MGHDK, CDR2 SYGVNS. The trim removed 4 bases at V and 3 bases at J, leaving 6 bases unmatched. This sequence originates from an elderly woman with acute or convalescent COVID-19. The sequencing sample was made of peripheral blood. The chain is built from TRBV25-1 and TRBJ2-2, with 9 bases lining up with TRBD1. CDR3 protein: CASSGGGTGHTGELFF. CDR3 coding DNA: TGTGCCAGCAGTGGTGGGGGGACAGGGCACACCGGGGAGCTGTTTTTT.